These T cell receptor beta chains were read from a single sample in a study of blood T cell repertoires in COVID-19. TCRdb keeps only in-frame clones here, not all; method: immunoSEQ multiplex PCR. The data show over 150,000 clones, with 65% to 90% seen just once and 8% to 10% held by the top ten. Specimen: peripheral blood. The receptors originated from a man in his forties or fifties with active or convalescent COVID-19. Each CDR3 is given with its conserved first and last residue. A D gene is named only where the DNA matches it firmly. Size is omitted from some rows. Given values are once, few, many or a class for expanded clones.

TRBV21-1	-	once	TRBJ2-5	TGTGCCACCGAGCTAGCGGGAGTACAAGAGACCCAGTACTTC	CATELAGVQETQYF
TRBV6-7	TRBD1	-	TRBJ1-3	TGTGCCAGCAGTTACTCATCACGGGACAGGGGAAACACCATATATTTT	CASSYSSRDRGNTIYF
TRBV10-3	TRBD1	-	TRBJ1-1	TGTGCCATCAGTACAGACAGGGGGCCGGCCAAAGCTTTCTTT	CAISTDRGPAKAFF
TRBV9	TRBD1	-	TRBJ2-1	TGTGCCAGCAGCGTCTTCGGACAGGGTAGCAATGAGCAGTTCTTC	CASSVFGQGSNEQFF
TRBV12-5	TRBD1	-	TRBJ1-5	TGTGCTAGTGGTTTTAAGACAGGGACCAGCAATCAGCCCCAGCATTTT	CASGFKTGTSNQPQHF
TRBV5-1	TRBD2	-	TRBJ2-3	TGCGCCAGCAGATCTAGCGGGAGCACAGATACGCAGTATTTT	CASRSSGSTDTQYF
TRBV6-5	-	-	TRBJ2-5	TGTGCCTTAAAAGGGTGGAGGACCGGGGAGACCCAGTACTTC	CALKGWRTGETQYF
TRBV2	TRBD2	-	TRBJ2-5	TGTGCCAGCAGTTATACGGGGGGTCAGTCCGAGACCCAGTACTTC	CASSYTGGQSETQYF
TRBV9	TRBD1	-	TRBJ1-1	TGTGCCAGCAGCAAGACAGGGACCACTGAAGCTTTCTTT	CASSKTGTTEAFF
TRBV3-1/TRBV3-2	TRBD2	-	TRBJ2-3	TGTGCCAGCAGCCAAAGTTTTGCAAGGGCTAGCGGTAGCACAGATACGCAGTATTTT	CASSQSFARASGSTDTQYF
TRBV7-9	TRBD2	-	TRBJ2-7	TGTGCCAGCACCCAAAGCGCGGGAGGCTACGAGCAGTACTTC	CASTQSAGGYEQYF
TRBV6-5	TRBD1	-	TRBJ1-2	TGTGCCAGCACTAATCCCGGGACAGGAATGTATGGCTACACCTTC	CASTNPGTGMYGYTF
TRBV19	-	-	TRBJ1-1	TGTGCCAGCTACGGAGCGATGAACACTGAAGCTTTCTTT	CASYGAMNTEAFF
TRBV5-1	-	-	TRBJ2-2	TGCGCCAGCAGCTTGGCCCTAGGACACGGCGGGGAGCTGTTTTTT	CASSLALGHGGELFF
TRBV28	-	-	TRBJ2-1	TGTGCCAGCAGCCTAGTAGCCAACCCCCCTTTGAATGAGCAGTTCTTC	CASSLVANPPLNEQFF
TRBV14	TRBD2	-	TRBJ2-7	TGTGCCAGCAGCCAAGTTCTAGCGGGAGTTTCCTACGAGCAGTACTTC	CASSQVLAGVSYEQYF
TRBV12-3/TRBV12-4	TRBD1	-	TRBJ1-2	TGTGCCAGCAGTCTACAGGGGGGGTATGGCTACACCTTC	CASSLQGGYGYTF
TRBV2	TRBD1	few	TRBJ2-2	TGTGCCAGCAGGGGACAGGGGAACACCGGGGAGCTGTTTTTT	CASRGQGNTGELFF
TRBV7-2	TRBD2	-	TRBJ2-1	TGTGCCAGCAGCCATCCCCGGTTAGCGGGAGAGTCCTACAATGAGCAGTTCTTC	CASSHPRLAGESYNEQFF
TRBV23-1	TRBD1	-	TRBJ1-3	TGCGCCAGCAGTCATCGATCCAACGGGACAGGGGGCTACTCTCCACTATTCTCTGGAAACACCATATATTTT	CASSHRSNGTGGYSPLFSGNTIYF
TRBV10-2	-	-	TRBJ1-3	TGCGCCAGCAGTCTCGTACTCTCTGGAAACACCATATATTTT	CASSLVLSGNTIYF
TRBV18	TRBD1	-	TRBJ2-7	TGTGCCAGCTCACCAGACAGGGTACGAACCTACGAGCAGTACTTC	CASSPDRVRTYEQYF
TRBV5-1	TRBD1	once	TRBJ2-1	TGCGCCAGCAGCTTGGCCGGGACAGGGATGGATGAGCAGTTCTTC	CASSLAGTGMDEQFF
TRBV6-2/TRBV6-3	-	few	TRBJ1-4	TGTGCCAGCAGCGGCCTAGCCGTCTCTAATGAAAAACTGTTTTTT	CASSGLAVSNEKLFF
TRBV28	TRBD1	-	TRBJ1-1	TGTGCCAGCATTCAGGGGGCGGCTGCTAATGAAAACACTGAAGCTTTCTTT	CASIQGAAANENTEAFF
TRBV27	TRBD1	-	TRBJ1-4	TGTGCCAGCAGTCCACCGGGACAGCGAGAAGAAAAACTGTTTTTT	CASSPPGQREEKLFF
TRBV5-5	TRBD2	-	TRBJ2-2	TGTGCCAGCAGCACCGGGACTAGCGGGAGATACACCGGGGAGCTGTTTTTT	CASSTGTSGRYTGELFF
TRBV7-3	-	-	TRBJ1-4	TGTGCCAGCAGCTTAACTGGTAGCTCTAATGAAAAACTGTTTTTT	CASSLTGSSNEKLFF
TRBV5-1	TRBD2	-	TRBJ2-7	TGCGCCAGCAGCTTGGTGGCGGGAGTTAAGAAGGGCGAGCAGTACTTC	CASSLVAGVKKGEQYF
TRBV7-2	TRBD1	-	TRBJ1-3	TGTGCCAGCAGCCGGCCGACAGGGGGCGGAAACACCATATATTTT	CASSRPTGGGNTIYF
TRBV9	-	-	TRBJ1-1	TGTGCCAGCAGCCCATACCCGCGGGGATACACTGAAGCTTTCTTT	CASSPYPRGYTEAFF
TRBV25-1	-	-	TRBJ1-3	TGTGCCAGCAGTGAAGGTCCGGTCTCTGGAAACACCATATATTTT	CASSEGPVSGNTIYF
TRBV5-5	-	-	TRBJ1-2	TGTGCCAGCAGCCCGAGCGGCAAGGTTGTCTATGGCTACACCTTC	CASSPSGKVVYGYTF
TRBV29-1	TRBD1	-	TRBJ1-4	TGCAGCACCACGGGACAGGGCGCAACTAATGAAAAACTGTTTTTT	CSTTGQGATNEKLFF
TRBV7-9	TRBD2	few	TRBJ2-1	TGTGCCAGCAGCTTCCGCGGGACTAGCGGGGCGAGCTCCTACAATGAGCAGTTCTTC	CASSFRGTSGASSYNEQFF
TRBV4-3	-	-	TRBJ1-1	TGCGCCAGCAGCCAAGCTGAGGAAGCTTTCTTT	CASSQAEEAFF
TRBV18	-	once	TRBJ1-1	TGTGCCAGCTCACCACGTGCCCCGCCTATGAACACTGAAGCTTTCTTT	CASSPRAPPMNTEAFF
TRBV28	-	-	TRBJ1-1	TGTGCCAGCAGTCCCGACACTGAAGCTTTCTTT	CASSPDTEAFF
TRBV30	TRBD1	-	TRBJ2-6	TGTGCCGGGAGAAGGGGGCCCTACTCTGGGGCCAACGTCCTGACTTTC	CAGRRGPYSGANVLTF
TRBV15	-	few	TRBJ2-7	TGTGCCACCAGCGTCACCTTGGGCGAGATCTACGAGCAGTACTTC	CATSVTLGEIYEQYF
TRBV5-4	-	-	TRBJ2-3	TGTGCCAGCAGCTTGACAGGGTTCACAGATACGCAGTATTTT	CASSLTGFTDTQYF
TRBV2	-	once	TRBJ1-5	TGTGCCAGCAGGGCCGACTATAGCAATCAGCCCCAGCATTTT	CASRADYSNQPQHF
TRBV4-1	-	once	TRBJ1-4	TGCGCCAGCAGCTACTTGGGAGTGAATGAAAAACTGTTTTTT	CASSYLGVNEKLFF
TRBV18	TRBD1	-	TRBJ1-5	TGTGCCAGCTCACTCACAGGGGGCCGGCAGCCCCAGCATTTT	CASSLTGGRQPQHF
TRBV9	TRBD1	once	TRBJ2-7	TGTGCCAGCAGCGCGACAGGGACCTACGAGCAGTACTTC	CASSATGTYEQYF
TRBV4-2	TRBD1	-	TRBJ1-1	TGTGCCAGCAGCCAAGCAAGAGGGGGCGCAAACACTGAAGCTTTCTTT	CASSQARGGANTEAFF
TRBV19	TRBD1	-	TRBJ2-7	TGTGCCAGTAGTAGCGGACAGGGGGTACCGTACGAGCAGTACTTC	CASSSGQGVPYEQYF
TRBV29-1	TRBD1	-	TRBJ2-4	TGCAGCGTTGAAGATCTTCGACCCGACAGGGAAGCCAAAAACATTCAGTACTTC	CSVEDLRPDREAKNIQYF
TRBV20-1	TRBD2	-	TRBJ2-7	TGCAGTGCTAGTCTGGCGGGGGACCTCTACGAGCAGTACTTC	CSASLAGDLYEQYF
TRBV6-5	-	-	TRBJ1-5	TGTGCCAGCGGGCCCCCCAATCAGCCCCAGCATTTT	CASGPPNQPQHF
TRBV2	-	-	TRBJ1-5	TGTGCCAGCACCCCAGGTGACCTTAGCAATCAGCCCCAGCATTTT	CASTPGDLSNQPQHF
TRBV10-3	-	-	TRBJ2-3	TGTGCCATCAGTGAGAGTAAGTCTACCGATACGCAGTATTTT	CAISESKSTDTQYF
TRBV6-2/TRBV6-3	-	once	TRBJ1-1	TGTGCCAGCAGTTACCGTACGGCGGGCAACACTGAAGCTTTCTTT	CASSYRTAGNTEAFF
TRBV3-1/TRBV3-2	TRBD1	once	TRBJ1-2	TGTGCCAGCAGCCAATCGGACAGGGAGTTTAACTATGGCTACACCTTC	CASSQSDREFNYGYTF
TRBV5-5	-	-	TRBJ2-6	TGTGCCAGCAGCTTAGAGGTTGGGGCCAACGTCCTGACTTTC	CASSLEVGANVLTF
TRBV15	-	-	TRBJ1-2	TGTGCCACCAGCAGAGAGGCGGGGATTTCCACCTTC	CATSREAGISTF
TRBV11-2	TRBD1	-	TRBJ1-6	TGTGCCAGCAGCTTATCGGGGACAGAATATAATTCACCCCTCCACTTT	CASSLSGTEYNSPLHF
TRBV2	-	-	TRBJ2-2	TGTGCCAGCAACAGGGTTCCCGGGGAGCTGTTTTTT	CASNRVPGELFF